This TCR beta chain was recovered during a study of tumour-infiltrating T cells in Burkitt lymphoma (dated by TCRdb to the early 2020s). Looking at the study overall: When TCR repertoire data were correlated with clinical outcome, productive clonality turned out to predict both overall and progression-free survival, independent of established prognosticators, age at diagnosis among them.

The library came from the immunoSEQ multiplex PCR assay. The source is immuneACCESS, and TCRdb retained only in-frame sequences with V and J called. Part of the clones is not carried over; for the studies checked, unresolved V genes explain less than half of this, and the remainder is unexplained. Here the sample has 7,000 or so clones; about 18% occur a single time. The top ten clones comprise 2.5% to 3.5% of the sample. This clone was observed a handful of times. Its antigen target is currently unknown. Nothing much larger sits one base from this clone, and base qualities are not available. The material sequenced was tumor tissue. This TCR was recovered from a human donor with diffuse large B-cell lymphoma.

The DNA is as follows: TGTGCCAGCAGCCAAGAAGGGGGACAAGAGACCCAGTACTTC. It codes for CASSQEGGQETQYF. This receptor chain uses TRBV4-2 and TRBJ2-5; the D gene is perhaps TRBD1, on 6 matching bases. Measured from the cysteine to the phenylalanine, the CDR3 is 14 residues long. The sequence is cut down to CDR3 DNA, 42 bases in frame from base 1. The V and J ends are trimmed by 0 bases and 2 bases, leaving 7 bases between them. The germline V gene specifies LGHNA as CDR1 and YNFKEQ as CDR2.